A single sample gave rise to the 31 T cell receptor beta chains below, sequenced in a study of T cells in Graves' hyperthyroidism and ophthalmopathy. Amplified TCR beta CDR3 regions derived from RNA transcripts. Carried out on the TCR CDR3, a first-round RT-PCR used the HTBI primer set. In TCRdb, the multiplex PCR reads were re-called with MiXCR into one record per CDR3 protein. There are about 420,000 distinct CDR3 sequences in the sample; about 13% occur only once, and about 5% lies in the top ten. Sequencing was performed on blood. The source of these receptors is a woman aged 18-29 years with Graves' hyperthyroidism.

The sample holds many counts of this clonotype. This rearrangement joins TRBV2 to TRBJ2-1, with 10 bases matching TRBD1. Germline V CDR1 and CDR2: SNHLY, FYNNEI. The ends lost 4 bases at V and 4 bases at J; junction bases unmatched: 1. CDR3 length equals 14 residues. The CDR3 loop is CASSGQGAYNEQFF. The CDR3, as DNA: TGTGCCAGCAGTGGACAGGGGGCTTACAATGAGCAGTTCTTC.

This clonotype was counted ten times or more. The V and J genes are TRBV6-1 and TRBJ2-3; D not resolved. Germline CDR1 is MNHNS and CDR2 is SASEGT. V was cut by 0 bases and J by 2 bases, with 6 bases left in between. This CDR3 has 14 amino acids. CDR3 sequence (DNA): TGTGCCAGCAGTGAAGCGGATCACACAGATACGCAGTATTTT. Translating it yields CASSEADHTDTQYF.

This chain links TRBV5-5 with TRBJ2-1; the D is unclear. Germline values: CDR1 SGHKS, CDR2 YYEKEE (reference sequence). Trimming removed 4 bases at V and 9 bases at J, with 17 bases between. The CDR3 is 14 residues long. The CDR3 reads CASSRRPGAGEQFF. CDR3 in DNA: TGTGCCAGCAGCCGACGCCCGGGTGCAGGTGAGCAGTTCTTC.

Only a few counts were recorded for this clonotype. This chain uses TRBV25-1 with TRBJ2-7, with TRBD1 matching over 8 bases. Germline V gene lookup returns CDR1 MGHDK and CDR2 SYGVNS. The length of the CDR3 is 13 residues. V shed 5 bases, J shed 3 bases, and the junction held 3 bases outside the gene matches. In DNA, the CDR3 is TGTGCCAGCAGTCATGGGACAGGCTACGAGCAGTACTTC. Its protein product is CASSHGTGYEQYF.

Only a few counts were recorded for this clonotype. J is TRBJ1-2 and V is TRBV7-9; D is unresolved. With 5 bases removed from V and 4 bases from J, the gap between germline ends came to 11 bases. The CDR3 runs 13 residues. Germline V gene sequence: CDR1 SEHNR, CDR2 FQNEAQ (reference sequence). CDR3 bases: TGTGCCAGCAGCCCCCTGGGAGCCTATGGCTACACCTTC. This translates into CASSPLGAYGYTF. Using reference TRBV7-9 and TRBJ1-2 for the parts outside the CDR3, the full variable domain is DTGVSQNPRHKITKRGQNVTFRCDPISEHNRLYWYRQTLGQGPEFLTYFQNEAQLEKSRLLSDRFSAERPKGSFSTLEIQRTEQGDSAMYLCASSPLGAYGYTFGSGTRLTVV.

This clonotype occurred many times. The chain links TRBV3-1 to TRBJ2-7; D may be TRBD1 (6 bases). Deletions cut 5 bases from V and 2 bases from J, with 19 bases between. The germline V gene encodes CDR1 LGHDT and CDR2 YNNKEL (reference sequence). This CDR3 spans 16 amino acids. The CDR3 DNA is TGTGCCAGCAGCTTTTACCCAGGGGAGATCCCCTACGAGCAGTACTTC. It yields the protein CASSFYPGEIPYEQYF.

This clonotype came up a few times. This chain joins TRBV30 and TRBJ2-5; D not resolved. Trimming removed 3 bases from V and 13 bases from J, with 18 bases in between. This CDR3 spans 12 amino acids. Germline CDR1 is GTSNPN and CDR2 is SVGIG (reference sequence). The CDR3 region has the DNA TGTGCCTGGAGCCGAGCCCCCAACTCCCGGTACTTC. It codes for CAWSRAPNSRYF.

This sequence joins TRBV4-2 and TRBJ1-5; possibly TRBD1 for D (5 bases). Deletions cut 4 bases from V and 6 bases from J, with 19 bases between. Germline V gene data show CDR1 as LGHNA and CDR2 as YNFKEQ. The CDR3 runs to 16 residues. For the CDR3, the DNA is TGTGCCAGCAGCCCAGAACGGCCCTCGAGGGGTCAGCCCCAGCATTTT. The encoded protein is CASSPERPSRGQPQHF.

The chain couples TRBV5-6 to TRBJ2-1; TRBD1 matches 9 bases. Germline values: CDR1 SGHDT, CDR2 YYEEEE. The junction had 6 bases not matched to a gene; V was cut back by 5 bases and J by 3 bases. The CDR3 runs to 15 residues. The CDR3 loop reads CASRPGTGNYNEQFF. In DNA form, the CDR3 reads TGTGCCAGCAGACCCGGGACAGGGAACTACAATGAGCAGTTCTTC.

This clonotype was counted many times. The chain employs TRBV20-1 and TRBJ2-7; D is possibly TRBD1 (8 bases). V lost 4 bases and J lost 3, with 22 bases in between. The CDR3 runs to 16 residues. The germline gives CDR1 DFQATT, CDR2 SNEGSKA (reference sequence). CDR3: CSATPTGGGFYYEQYF. CDR3 sequence (DNA): TGCAGTGCTACCCCAACAGGGGGGGGTTTTTACTACGAGCAGTACTTC.

The chain is built from TRBV5-6 and TRBJ1-1; no firm D call. Germline CDR1 is SGHDT and CDR2 is YYEEEE. The CDR3 extends over 11 amino acids. The V and J ends lost 3 bases and 6 bases respectively, with 6 bases between them. The CDR3 DNA reads as TGTGCCAGCAGCTCGACCGCTGAAGCTTTCTTT. Residues: CASSSTAEAFF.

This clonotype was seen repeatedly, ten times or more. The genes are TRBV9 and TRBJ2-5; TRBD2 matches 15 bases. Germline CDR1 reads SGDLS; CDR2 reads YYNGEE. V lost 3 bases to trimming and J lost 4 bases; unmatched junction nucleotides: 1. The CDR3 totals 15 residues. The CDR3 region has the DNA TGTGCCAGCAGCGGGGGACTAGCGGGGGGAGAGACCCAGTACTTC. This encodes CASSGGLAGGETQYF. Combining the CDR3 with reference TRBV9 and TRBJ2-5 gives the whole variable domain DSGVTQTPKHLITATGQRVTLRCSPRSGDLSVYWYQQSLDQGLQFLIQYYNGEERAKGNILERFSAQQFPDLHSELNLSSLELGDSALYFCASSGGLAGGETQYFGPGTRLLVL.

This clonotype was recorded at least ten times. V and J are TRBV7-2 and TRBJ1-1; D is unclear. V shed 8 bases and J shed 10 bases, with 17 bases lying between them. CDR1 is SGHTA, CDR2 FQGNSA, per germline. The CDR3 extends over 12 amino acids. The CDR3 region has the DNA TGTGCCAGCGCCGTCGCCGTAAGTGGAGCTTTCTTT. It codes for CASAVAVSGAFF.

This clonotype was picked up many times. The gene calls are TRBV11-1 and TRBJ2-1, with D hard to call. The germline V and J ends were trimmed by 1 base and 4 bases, with 14 bases remaining between them. The CDR3 runs to 16 residues. From germline, CDR1 is SGHAT and CDR2 FQDESV (reference sequence). CDR3 DNA: TGTGCCAGCAGCTTAGGGTGGGGTACTGCGTACAATGAGCAGTTCTTC. Its protein is CASSLGWGTAYNEQFF. The full variable domain, completed using reference TRBV11-1 and TRBJ2-1, is EAEVAQSPRYKITEKSQAVAFWCDPISGHATLYWYRQILGQGPELLVQFQDESVVDDSQLPKDRFSAERLKGVDSTLKIQPAELGDSAMYLCASSLGWGTAYNEQFFGPGTRLTVL.

This clonotype showed up many times. The DNA for the CDR3 is TGTGCCTGGAGTGTATTTGGGGGGCTTCATGAAAAACTGTTTTTT. Protein product: CAWSVFGGLHEKLFF. The rearrangement joins TRBV30 to TRBJ1-4; possibly TRBD1 for D (6 bases). From germline, CDR1 is GTSNPN and CDR2 SVGIG (reference sequence). The CDR3 contains 15 residues. V lost 0 bases to trimming and J lost 6 bases, with 14 bases between them.

This clonotype has ten or more counts. The chain is built from TRBV11-2 and TRBJ2-2; 12 bases line up with TRBD2. Trimming removed 3 bases from V and 4 bases from J; junction bases left unmatched: 3. Germline CDR1 and CDR2: SGHAT and FQNNGV. The CDR3 extends over 16 amino acids. The chain's CDR3 is CASSFGTSGLTGELFF. DNA of the CDR3: TGTGCCAGCAGCTTCGGGACTAGCGGGCTCACCGGGGAGCTGTTTTTT.

At least ten counts were recorded for this clonotype. The rearrangement links TRBV10-2 to TRBJ2-1; D ambiguous. Germline CDR1 is WSHSY and CDR2 is SAAADI. There are 11 residues in the CDR3. V was shortened by 9 bases and J by 8 bases, with 11 bases between the two germline ends. The CDR3 protein is CASSPNDEQFF. The CDR3, as DNA: TGCGCCAGTTCCCCCAACGATGAGCAGTTCTTC.

The chain has TRBV7-2 and TRBJ2-5; TRBD2 aligns across 7 bases. The V and J ends lost 1 base and 5 bases, in that order; junction bases with no gene match: 7. Germline V lookup: CDR1 SGHTA, CDR2 FQGNSA. The CDR3 loop spans 15 amino acids. CDR3 residues: CASSLDAGVQETQYF. CDR3 nucleotide sequence: TGTGCCAGCAGCTTAGATGCGGGAGTGCAGGAGACCCAGTACTTC.

This clonotype was found a few times. The chain links TRBV14 to TRBJ1-1; D remains unclear. Germline CDR1 and CDR2: SGHDN and FVKESK. V was trimmed by 0 bases and J by 6 bases, leaving 14 bases between them. The CDR3 covers 15 residues. The CDR3, as DNA: TGTGCCAGCAGCCAAGATCCCCCCTCGAAATCTGAAGCTTTCTTT. Translated: CASSQDPPSKSEAFF.

This clonotype was seen many times. The V call is TRBV5-1, the J call TRBJ1-1, with D uncertain. Germline CDR1 is SGHRS and CDR2 is YFSETQ. The ends were cut back, 3 bases at V and 0 bases at J, with 15 bases in the middle. CDR3 length: 16 amino acids. The CDR3 coding sequence is TGCGCCAGCAGCTCGACCGTATCAGGTATGAACACTGAAGCTTTCTTT. This encodes CASSSTVSGMNTEAFF.

This clonotype was seen only a few times. The chain is built from TRBV12-3 or TRBV12-4 and TRBJ2-5; D remains unclear. The CDR3 runs to 13 residues. The V and J ends lost 6 bases and 5 bases respectively, with 13 bases between them. CDR3 amino acids: CASRGNSLETQYF. The CDR3 bases are TGTGCCAGCAGGGGGAACAGTTTGGAGACCCAGTACTTC.

This clonotype was counted only a few times. This chain connects TRBV12-3 or TRBV12-4 to TRBJ2-5, with a weak D call TRBD2 (7 bases). The CDR3 totals 15 residues. With 3 bases removed from V and 2 bases from J, the gap between germline ends came to 13 bases. The CDR3 region is CASSFGGGAQETQYF. The DNA of the CDR3 is TGTGCCAGCAGTTTTGGGGGGGGGGCACAAGAGACCCAGTACTTC.

Many counts were recorded for this clonotype. The chain combines TRBV3-1 with TRBJ1-1, with D unclear. Between the trimmed V and J ends, which lost 5 bases and 0 bases, there was a span of 7 bases. Per germline, CDR1 LGHDT and CDR2 YNNKEL (reference sequence). The CDR3 extends over 13 amino acids. The CDR3 DNA sequence: TGTGCCAGCAGCAAGAAAGTGAACACTGAAGCTTTCTTT. Protein: CASSKKVNTEAFF.

This clonotype was seen more than once but under ten times. One junction end disagrees with the germline gene, perhaps due to a read error. The rearrangement uses TRBV7-7 and TRBJ2-7; TRBD1 agrees at 7 bases. CDR3 length equals 14 residues. Germline V gives CDR1 SSHAT, CDR2 FNYEAQ (reference sequence). This CDR3 reads CASSPDRVGNEQYF. CDR3 nucleotides: TGTGCTAGCAGCCCCGACAGGGTGGGGAACGAGCAGTACTTC.

This clonotype came up many times. CDR3 nucleotides: TGCAGTGCTAGAGATGGTTACAGTCATCAGCCCCAGCATTTT. The encoded protein is CSARDGYSHQPQHF. The rearrangement joins TRBV20-1 to TRBJ1-5; D not resolved. Germline CDR1 DFQATT, CDR2 SNEGSKA (reference sequence). The CDR3 totals 14 residues. V lost 0 bases to trimming and J lost 5 bases, with 11 bases between them.

The rearrangement joins TRBV2 to TRBJ2-3; TRBD2 matches 10 bases. V lost 7 bases, J lost 3 bases, and 19 bases stayed unmatched. CDR1 is SNHLY, CDR2 FYNNEI, per germline. The CDR3 covers 19 residues. The CDR3 nucleotides are TGTGCCAGCAAGGGCTCCCTAGCGGGAGTTCTATATTATACAGATACGCAGTATTTT. Protein sequence: CASKGSLAGVLYYTDTQYF.

Concerning this clonotype itself: This may stem from a read error, because a much larger clone lies one nucleotide away. The chain joins TRBV6-1 to TRBJ2-7; no reliable D call. Germline V lookup: CDR1 MNHNS, CDR2 SASEGT. The CDR3 loop spans 13 amino acids. The CDR3 region is CASGDSDYYEQYF. Written as DNA, the CDR3 is TGTGCCAGCGGTGATTCAGATTACTACGAGCAGTACTTC.

The J gene is TRBJ1-1, the V gene TRBV20-1; no clear D. CDR1 DFQATT and CDR2 SNEGSKA come from the germline V gene (reference sequence). The V end lost 5 bases, the J end lost 1 base, and 14 bases lay between the germline ends. This CDR3 is 14 amino acids long. CDR3 in amino acids: CSAHNRRGNTEAFF. The CDR3 region has the DNA TGCAGTGCTCACAACCGTCGGGGGAACACTGAAGCTTTCTTT.

The CDR3 sequence: CASSLPGEGEQYF. The CDR3 nucleotides read TGTGCCAGCAGCTTACCGGGGGAAGGTGAGCAGTACTTC. The chain carries TRBV11-2 and TRBJ2-7; D is possibly TRBD2 (6 bases). Trimming stripped 2 bases from V and 7 bases from J, with 12 bases between. Germline CDR1 SGHAT, CDR2 FQNNGV. This CDR3 has 13 residues.

This clonotype was recorded many times. V is TRBV10-1 and J is TRBJ2-7; 9 bases fit TRBD2. In germline, CDR1 is WNHNN, CDR2 SYGVQD (reference sequence). This CDR3 region has 13 residues. V trimming: 4 bases; J trimming: 3 bases; junction bases outside the gene matches: 1. CDR3 in amino acids: CASSASGNYEQYF. The CDR3 region has the DNA TGCGCCAGCAGTGCTAGCGGGAACTACGAGCAGTACTTC.

This clonotype was picked up many times. The V call is TRBV28, the J call TRBJ2-1; 8 nucleotides agree with TRBD1. The V gene's germline CDR1 is MDHEN and CDR2 SYDVKM. V lost 10 bases and J lost 8; bases outside the gene matches: 13. This CDR3 region has 14 residues. The CDR3 here is CATWGRGRMDEQFF. In nucleotides, the CDR3 is TGTGCCACCTGGGGCAGGGGGCGTATGGATGAGCAGTTCTTC.